Listed below are T cell receptor beta chains from one sample, sequenced in a study of shared clonotypes between healthy human individuals. Profiling relied on immunoSEQ multiplex PCR, and the TCRdb table lists in-frame clones only, not all of them. The sample lists about 1 million clones, about 77% occurring once. Sequenced material: memory CD4+ T cells sorted from blood. The receptors were gathered from a man aged 18 to 30 in good health. The CDR3 runs from the conserved cysteine through the conserved F or W. The D gene is left open where the match is weak. Only some rows state a clone size, as once, few, many or a class for expanded clones.

j_call d_call clone_size v_call cdr3_nt cdr3_aa
TRBJ2-3 TRBD2 . TRBV27 TGTGCCAGCAGTTTAATCCGAGCTAGCGGCCTAGTCGATACGCAGTATTTT CASSLIRASGLVDTQYF
TRBJ2-7 TRBD1 . TRBV11-2 TGTGCCAGCAGCCCGATAACCGGGACAGGTCCCTACGAGCAGTACTTC CASSPITGTGPYEQYF
TRBJ2-1 TRBD1 once TRBV6-4 TGTGCCAGCAGGCCGGGACAGGGGTCCAATGAGCAGTTCTTC CASRPGQGSNEQFF
TRBJ1-3 . once TRBV7-2 TGTGCCAGCAGCTTAGAAGGGCAGGGTGGAAACACCATATATTTT CASSLEGQGGNTIYF
TRBJ2-3 . few TRBV9 TGTGCCAGCAGCCCAGGGATTTTGGATACGCAGTATTTT CASSPGILDTQYF
TRBJ1-5 . once TRBV2 TGTGCCAGCAGTCCGCCGACGGGGGGCGCGGGCAATCAGCCCCAGCATTTT CASSPPTGGAGNQPQHF
TRBJ1-6 TRBD1 once TRBV29-1 TGCAGCGTCAGACAGGGAGAGAATTCACCCCTCCACTTT CSVRQGENSPLHF
TRBJ2-5 TRBD2 . TRBV5-4 TGTGCCAGCAGTCTAGGGGCGGGGGGCACGGAGACCCAGTACTTC CASSLGAGGTETQYF
TRBJ2-3 . . TRBV29-1 TGCAGCGTTTGGGGGCCGAGGACAGATACGCAGTATTTT CSVWGPRTDTQYF
TRBJ1-4 . . TRBV19 TGTGCCAGTCTCCCTTCCGGGCAAAATGAAAAACTGTTTTTT CASLPSGQNEKLFF
TRBJ2-1 . . TRBV6-1 TGTGCCAGCAGCCCCCAGTTGAATGAGCAGTTCTTC CASSPQLNEQFF
TRBJ1-5 TRBD1 . TRBV18 TGTGCCAGCTCACCAGGATCGGACAGGGTCCAGCCCCAGCATTTT CASSPGSDRVQPQHF
TRBJ2-1 TRBD1 once TRBV2 TGTGCCAGTCAACCCGGGACAGGCTCCTACAATGAGCAGTTCTTC CASQPGTGSYNEQFF
TRBJ1-3 TRBD1 . TRBV30 TGTGCCTGGAGTAAGGGGGCGGCTGGAAACACCATATATTTT CAWSKGAAGNTIYF
TRBJ2-5 . . TRBV7-2 TGTGCCAGCAGCTTAGGTCTCAATGGGGAGACCCAGTACTTC CASSLGLNGETQYF
TRBJ2-1 . . TRBV11-3 TGTGCCAGCAGCTTCGGGACGGATTCTTACAATGAGCAGTTCTTC CASSFGTDSYNEQFF
TRBJ2-1 TRBD2 . TRBV4-1 TGCGCCAGCAGCCAAGTGAGGCCTAGCGGGATCAATGAGCAGTTCTTC CASSQVRPSGINEQFF
TRBJ2-5 TRBD2 few TRBV4-2 TGTGCCAGCAGCCAAGGGGCGGGGGGGCAAGAGACCCAGTACTTC CASSQGAGGQETQYF
TRBJ2-1 TRBD1 . TRBV15 TGTGCCACCAGCAGGACACAGGGGCATGAGCAGTTCTTC CATSRTQGHEQFF
TRBJ1-2 . . TRBV30 TGTGCCTGGACCCTCAGTCCTTATGGCTACGCCTTC CAWTLSPYGYAF
TRBJ1-4 . . TRBV6-1 TGTGCCAGCAGTGACCCACTATCTACGAGGGGAAATGAAAAACTGTTTTTT CASSDPLSTRGNEKLFF
TRBJ1-3 . . TRBV19 TGTGCCAGTAGTATGTCCAGCTCTGGAAACACCATATATTTT CASSMSSSGNTIYF
TRBJ2-2 TRBD2 . TRBV9 TGTGCCAGCAGCGTAGAGCCCAGCGGGAAAACCGGGGAGCTGTTTTTT CASSVEPSGKTGELFF
TRBJ1-1 . . TRBV25-1 TGTGCCAGCAGTGAAACGCGAACTACGAACACTGAAGCTTTCTTT CASSETRTTNTEAFF
TRBJ1-2 TRBD1 once TRBV2 TGTGCCAGCAAGCCAATTACCGGGACAGGGGGCCGCGCATATGGCTACACCTTC CASKPITGTGGRAYGYTF
TRBJ2-3 . . TRBV10-3 TGTGCCATCAGTGTACTTAGCGGTTCTAGCACAGATACGCAGTATTTT CAISVLSGSSTDTQYF
TRBJ2-3 TRBD2 . TRBV9 TGTGCCAGCAGCGTAGGGGCGGGGGTGAGCACAGATACGCAGTATTTT CASSVGAGVSTDTQYF
TRBJ1-2 TRBD1 once TRBV5-1 TGCGCCAGCAGCGCCGGGACAGGAAGGCGCTACACCTTC CASSAGTGRRYTF
TRBJ2-5 . . TRBV18 TGTGCCAGCTCTATCCAAGAGACCCAGTACTTC CASSIQETQYF
TRBJ1-1 . . TRBV7-2 TGTGCCAGCAGCTTAGCCCACACTGAAGCTTTCTTT CASSLAHTEAFF
TRBJ2-5 TRBD1 . TRBV2 TGTGCCAGCAGCGTGGACAGGGGCGGAGGAGAGACCCAGTACTTC CASSVDRGGGETQYF
TRBJ2-3 . . TRBV5-1 TGCGCCAGCAGCTTAGAGGGAAGGGGGTTCACAGATACGCAGTATTTT CASSLEGRGFTDTQYF
TRBJ1-6 . . TRBV18 TGTGCCAGCTCACTTGCTGCTGAGCATAATTCACCCCTCCACTTT CASSLAAEHNSPLHF
TRBJ2-7 . . TRBV30 TGTGCCTGGAGAGGGGGTAACTCCTACGAGCAGTACTTC CAWRGGNSYEQYF
TRBJ1-6 TRBD1 . TRBV5-1 TGCGCCAGCAGCTTGACAGGGGCCCGATATGGTTCACCCCTCCACTTT CASSLTGARYGSPLHF
TRBJ1-1 . . TRBV7-2 TGTGCCAGCAGCCGGTCTACAGGCGAAGCTTTCTTT CASSRSTGEAFF
TRBJ2-7 . once TRBV6-1 TGTGCCAGCAGTCTCAGACAGGAAAGGGGCTACGAGCAGTACTTC CASSLRQERGYEQYF
TRBJ1-6 . many TRBV2 TGTGCCATACAGACATCACTCGGTTCACCCCTCCACTTT CAIQTSLGSPLHF
TRBJ2-7 TRBD1 . TRBV29-1 TGCAGCGTGGAAGGACAGGGGTTGGGGCCCTACGAGCAGTACTTC CSVEGQGLGPYEQYF
TRBJ2-7 . once TRBV30 TGTGCCTGGAGCGGGTCTCGATACGAGCAGTACTTC CAWSGSRYEQYF
TRBJ1-5 . . TRBV7-9 TGTGCCAGCAGCTTAGCCCTAAGCCAGCCCCAGCATTTT CASSLALSQPQHF
TRBJ1-4 . . TRBV5-5 TGTGCCAGCAGCGCAGGGCTAGGGGACCCTAATGAAAAACTGTTTTTT CASSAGLGDPNEKLFF
TRBJ2-1 . few TRBV27 TGTGCCAGCAGTTTAGCCAACAGGGCCCAGTCCAACAATGAGCAGTTCTTC CASSLANRAQSNNEQFF
TRBJ1-6 . few TRBV7-9 TGTGCCAGCAGCCCCCTTGATTTGAATTCACCCCTCCACTTT CASSPLDLNSPLHF
TRBJ2-2 . . TRBV19 TGTGCCAGTAGTATAGAGAGGGGCACCGGGGAGCTGTTTTTT CASSIERGTGELFF
TRBJ2-6 . . TRBV9 TGTGCCAGCCGTAATGGGTACAAACAAAGTCGGGCCAACGTCCTGACTTTC CASRNGYKQSRANVLTF
TRBJ2-2 . . TRBV5-4 TGTGCCAGCAGTTTCCTTACCCCGAACACCGGGGAGCTGTTTTTT CASSFLTPNTGELFF
TRBJ1-3 . . TRBV2 TGTGCCAGCAGTGATTATTTGTGGACTGGAAACACCATATATTTT CASSDYLWTGNTIYF
TRBJ1-1 . few TRBV7-9 TGTGCCAGCAGCTCCGGACTGCGCGAAGCTTTCTTT CASSSGLREAFF
TRBJ1-5 . few TRBV6-1 TGTGCCAGCAGTGAATCGGGGGTCTTAAATCAGCCCCAGCATTTT CASSESGVLNQPQHF
TRBJ2-7 . . TRBV7-9 TGTGCCAGCAGCTCAACCCACAGCTACGAGCAGTACTTC CASSSTHSYEQYF
TRBJ1-2 TRBD1 . TRBV19 TGTGCCAGTTCGACAGGGGGCCCCACCTATGGCTACACCTTC CASSTGGPTYGYTF
TRBJ2-7 TRBD1 . TRBV30 TGTGCCTGGAACCGACAGGGGGGCAAGTACGAGCAGTACTTC CAWNRQGGKYEQYF
TRBJ1-4 . . TRBV7-2 TGTGCCAGCAGCTTAGGCTCGCTGGCGACTAATGAAAAACTGTTTTTT CASSLGSLATNEKLFF